Each of the 27 T cell receptor beta chains below was sequenced from the same sample in a study of blood T cell repertoires in COVID-19. The method was immunoSEQ multiplex PCR; TCRdb's version includes in-frame clones alone and lacks a portion of them. The table includes roughly 180,000 clones, about four fifths detected once. Sequencing was done on a sample of PBMCs or T cells enriched from blood (not recorded which). All receptors come from a man between 60 and 75 years old who had recovered from COVID-19.

This chain connects TRBV5-8 to TRBJ2-7; TRBD1 matches 10 bases. From germline, CDR1 is SGHTS and CDR2 YDEGEE. Trimming took 6 bases from V and 5 from J; bases not matched to a gene: 11. The CDR3 runs to 15 residues. The CDR3 loop is CASNEPGQGSHEQYF. The CDR3 DNA is TGTGCCAGCAACGAACCGGGACAGGGGTCGCACGAGCAGTACTTC.

V usage is TRBV7-9 and J usage is TRBJ2-2; D is undetermined. V gave up 2 bases and J gave up 5 bases, with 9 bases separating them. Germline loops: CDR1 SEHNR, CDR2 FQNEAQ (reference sequence). The CDR3 length is 14 residues. The CDR3 coding sequence is TGTGCCAGCAGCTTAATTCCCGGGACCGGGGAGCTGTTTTTT. Translating it yields CASSLIPGTGELFF.

In its sample, this clone was seen a few times. J is TRBJ1-5 and V is TRBV19, with D hard to call. V was pared by 6 bases and J by 0 bases, with 12 bases between. CDR1 LNHDA and CDR2 SQIVND come from the germline V gene (reference sequence). The CDR3 totals 15 residues. The CDR3 bases are TGTGCCAGTAGAACACCGGGTCCTAGCAATCAGCCCCAGCATTTT. Translating it yields CASRTPGPSNQPQHF.

This chain uses TRBV10-3 with TRBJ2-7; 11 bases map to TRBD2. This CDR3 region has 19 residues. Trimming cost V 0 bases and J 3 bases; bases outside gene matches: 13. The germline V gene encodes CDR1 ENHRY and CDR2 SYGVKD. CDR3 sequence (DNA): TGTGCCATCAGTGAGTCAGGAGCTGGGCTAGCGGGAGGAAACTACGAGCAGTACTTC. It translates to CAISESGAGLAGGNYEQYF.

There are a few counts of this clone. This chain connects TRBV13 to TRBJ2-2; 7 bases are a match to TRBD1. This CDR3 comprises 18 residues. Germline assignment: CDR1 PRHDT and CDR2 FYEKMQ (reference sequence). V shed 5 bases and J 4 bases; nucleotides not matched to a gene: 16. The CDR3 bases are TGTGCCAGCAGCAGCGACCTGGACAGGCTGTTGGGCACCGGGGAGCTGTTTTTT. Its protein product is CASSSDLDRLLGTGELFF. Full variable domain (rest looked up from reference TRBV13 and TRBJ2-2): AAGVIQSPRHLIKEKRETATLKCYPIPRHDTVYWYQQGPGQDPQFLISFYEKMQSDKGSIPDRFSAQQFSDYHSELNMSSLELGDSALYFCASSSDLDRLLGTGELFFGEGSRLTVL.

The chain links TRBV19 to TRBJ1-5; 8 positions match TRBD1. The CDR3 contains 15 residues. Trimming cost V 7 bases and J 6 bases; bases outside gene matches: 11. Germline values: CDR1 LNHDA, CDR2 SQIVND (reference sequence). CDR3 protein: CASTEKTGVLQPQHF. CDR3 bases: TGTGCCAGTACTGAAAAGACAGGGGTTCTTCAGCCCCAGCATTTT.

The CDR3 DNA is TGTGCCAGCAGCTTACAAAGCAGCGGGGGGAGAGATGAGCAGTTCTTC. Encoded protein: CASSLQSSGGRDEQFF. The V and J genes are TRBV7-3 and TRBJ2-1; 9 bases map to TRBD2. The germline gives CDR1 SGHTA, CDR2 FQGTGA. V shed 2 bases and J 8 bases; nucleotides not matched to a gene: 10. CDR3 length equals 16 residues.

The chain joins TRBV19 to TRBJ1-6; D perhaps matches TRBD1 (5 bases). Between the trimmed V and J ends, which lost 3 bases and 3 bases, there was a span of 24 bases. There are 20 residues in the CDR3. Germline V lookup: CDR1 LNHDA, CDR2 SQIVND (reference sequence). The CDR3, as DNA: TGTGCCAGTAGTATCACGATGTTGAGAGGGGAGGCCCACTATAATTCACCCCTCCACTTT. It specifies CASSITMLRGEAHYNSPLHF.

This CDR3 is CASSFRVLNTGELFF. In DNA form, the CDR3 reads TGTGCCAGCAGCTTTCGGGTTCTGAACACCGGGGAGCTGTTTTTT. V and J are TRBV5-5 and TRBJ2-2; D is unresolved. This CDR3 region has 15 residues. V was pared by 2 bases and J by 1 base, with 9 bases between. Germline V gene lookup returns CDR1 SGHKS and CDR2 YYEKEE (reference sequence). Together with reference TRBV5-5 and TRBJ2-2, the CDR3 gives the full variable domain: DAGVTQSPTHLIKTRGQQVTLRCSPISGHKSVSWYQQVLGQGPQFIFQYYEKEERGRGNFPDRFSARQFPNYSSELNVNALLLGDSALYLCASSFRVLNTGELFFGEGSRLTVL.

This sequence joins TRBV5-6 and TRBJ2-7; TRBD1 matches at 9 bases. The CDR3 sequence is 14 residues long. The trim removed 7 bases at V and 2 bases at J, leaving 7 bases unmatched. Germline loops: CDR1 SGHDT, CDR2 YYEEEE. The CDR3 reads CASVGQGMTYEQYF. CDR3 coding DNA: TGTGCCAGCGTTGGACAGGGGATGACCTACGAGCAGTACTTC.

The CDR3 spells CASSYYRQGGYTF. The CDR3 DNA is TGTGCCAGCAGTTACTACCGACAGGGAGGCTACACCTTC. The V call is TRBV6-6, the J call TRBJ1-2; 7 bases map to TRBD1. Losses at the gene ends were 1 base for V and 8 bases for J; bases not matched to a gene: 4. Germline V lookup: CDR1 MNHNY, CDR2 SVGAGI (reference sequence). The CDR3 loop spans 13 amino acids.

This rearrangement joins TRBV28 to TRBJ1-4, with 7 bases matching TRBD1. Trimming removed 6 bases from V and 3 bases from J; junction bases left unmatched: 4. The CDR3 is 14 amino acids. The germline CDR1 and CDR2 sequences are MDHEN and SYDVKM. CDR3 in amino acids: CASRATGPNEKLFF. The CDR3 coding sequence is TGTGCCAGCAGGGCGACAGGGCCTAATGAAAAACTGTTTTTT. The whole variable domain, remainder taken from reference TRBV28 and TRBJ1-4, is DVKVTQSSRYLVKRTGEKVFLECVQDMDHENMFWYRQDPGLGLRLIYFSYDVKMKEKGDIPEGYSVSREKKERFSLILESASTNQTSMYLCASRATGPNEKLFFGSGTQLSVL.

The chain recombines TRBV3-1 (or the pseudogene TRBV3-2) with TRBJ1-1; D remains ambiguous. The CDR3 spans 15 residues. Looked up from germline, CDR1 is LGHDT and CDR2 is YNNKEL (reference sequence). V was cut by 1 base and J by 1 base, with 10 bases left in between. The CDR3 loop is CASSQARRENTEAFF. As DNA, the CDR3 is TGTGCCAGCAGCCAAGCTCGTCGGGAGAACACTGAAGCTTTCTTT.

CDR3 region: CASSSGQVQIHEQFF. Written as DNA, the CDR3 is TGTGCCAGCAGCTCGGGACAGGTTCAAATCCATGAGCAGTTCTTC. This chain connects TRBV7-9 to TRBJ2-1; TRBD1 matches at 8 bases. The junction had 10 bases not matched to a gene; V was cut back by 4 bases and J by 8 bases. The germline V gene has CDR1 SEHNR and CDR2 FQNEAQ (reference sequence). The CDR3 consists of 15 residues.

In this sample, this clone turned up once. The chain links TRBV7-9 to TRBJ2-7; D is unclear. This CDR3 is built from 13 residues. Trimming took 5 bases from V and 3 from J, leaving 11 bases between them. Germline V gives CDR1 SEHNR, CDR2 FQNEAQ (reference sequence). CDR3 DNA: TGTGCCAGCAGCGCCGGGTCTTACTACGAGCAGTACTTC. This encodes CASSAGSYYEQYF.

The V gene is TRBV7-2, the J gene TRBJ2-7; 7 bases map to TRBD2. The junction had 9 bases not matched to a gene; V was cut back by 5 bases and J by 2 bases. The CDR3 is 15 residues long. Germline lookup yields CDR1 SGHTA and CDR2 FQGNSA. CDR3 loop: CASSLSGGSTYEQYF. The CDR3 bases are TGTGCCAGCAGCCTCTCCGGGGGGTCCACCTACGAGCAGTACTTC.

V gene TRBV29-1 combines with J gene TRBJ2-3, with D possibly matching TRBD1 (6 bases). Germline V lookup: CDR1 SQVTM, CDR2 ANQGSEA. This CDR3 has 12 amino acids. V lost 4 bases to trimming and J lost 6 bases, with 11 bases between them. The DNA for the CDR3 is TGCAGCGTTGCTACAGGGTTGGATACGCAGTATTTT. Its protein product is CSVATGLDTQYF.

The rearrangement links TRBV28 to TRBJ2-7, with a tentative D call TRBD2 (5 bases). Trimming removed 5 bases at V and 4 bases at J, with 15 bases between. The CDR3 is made up of 14 amino acids. Germline CDR1 MDHEN, CDR2 SYDVKM. The CDR3 loop is CASSTTGFGYEQYF. Here the CDR3 DNA reads TGTGCCAGCAGTACCACGGGGTTCGGGTACGAGCAGTACTTC.

V usage is TRBV5-6 and J usage is TRBJ1-2, with D tentatively TRBD1 (5 bases). The V end was cut by 0 bases, the J end by 4 bases, with 10 bases between. Per germline, CDR1 SGHDT and CDR2 YYEEEE. There are 14 residues in the CDR3. The CDR3 coding sequence is TGTGCCAGCAGCTTGGGGTCAGGGTTCTATGGCTACACCTTC. Residues: CASSLGSGFYGYTF.

V usage is TRBV5-6 and J usage is TRBJ2-7; tentative D call: TRBD1 (5 bases). Looked up from germline, CDR1 is SGHDT and CDR2 is YYEEEE. The CDR3 length is 13 residues. Trimming pared 0 bases from V and 6 bases from J, leaving 10 bases between. The CDR3, as DNA: TGTGCCAGCAGCTTGGGGGGCACAGCCGAGCAGTACTTC. It specifies CASSLGGTAEQYF.

This clone was observed a few times. The chain joins TRBV4-2 to TRBJ2-1, with D possibly matching TRBD2 (7 bases). CDR1 and CDR2 (germline): LGHNA, YNFKEQ. With 0 bases removed from V and 3 bases from J, the gap between germline ends came to 12 bases. This CDR3 contains 16 residues. CDR3 protein: CASSQEVRGGYNEQFF. CDR3 nucleotides: TGTGCCAGCAGCCAAGAAGTTAGGGGGGGCTACAATGAGCAGTTCTTC.

There are a few counts of this clone. The chain combines TRBV12-3 or TRBV12-4 with TRBJ2-7; D is uncertain. The V end lost 0 bases, the J end lost 9 bases, and 9 bases lay between the germline ends. There are 12 residues in the CDR3. The CDR3 DNA follows: TGTGCCAGCAGTTTAGCGCTGAGAAGGCAGTACTTC. Protein sequence: CASSLALRRQYF.

The chain links TRBV6-6 to TRBJ1-2, with unresolved D. The V end was cut by 2 bases, the J end by 3 bases, with 16 bases between. Germline V lookup: CDR1 MNHNY, CDR2 SVGAGI (reference sequence). This CDR3 has 16 amino acids. DNA for the CDR3: TGTGCCAGCAGTTACCGGAGGTTGGGGTTTGACTATGGCTACACCTTC. Translated: CASSYRRLGFDYGYTF.

This chain connects TRBV9 to TRBJ2-1; 9 nucleotides line up with TRBD2. The CDR3 sequence is 17 residues long. Per germline, CDR1 SGDLS and CDR2 YYNGEE. The J segment lost 4 bases and the V segment lost 4 bases, leaving 12 bases of the junction unmatched. The CDR3 nucleotides are TGTGCCAGCAGCTCAGATGGGCTAGCGGGGTTTTACAATGAGCAGTTCTTC. Protein product: CASSSDGLAGFYNEQFF.

The gene calls are TRBV9 and TRBJ2-2; 7 positions agree with TRBD1. The CDR3 sequence is 18 residues long. Germline V gives CDR1 SGDLS, CDR2 YYNGEE. V gave up 0 bases and J gave up 0 bases; unmatched junction bases: 8. The CDR3 loop is CASSVVPSGGPNTGELFF. CDR3 in DNA: TGTGCCAGCAGCGTAGTACCTTCAGGGGGACCGAACACCGGGGAGCTGTTTTTT.

The V gene is TRBV9, the J gene TRBJ2-3; TRBD1 matches at 7 bases. CDR3 size: 15 residues. The germline CDR1 and CDR2 sequences are SGDLS and YYNGEE. The V and J ends lost 3 bases and 0 bases, in that order; junction bases with no gene match: 4. The CDR3 sequence: CASSARQGSTDTQYF. The CDR3 region has the DNA TGTGCCAGCAGCGCCAGACAGGGAAGCACAGATACGCAGTATTTT.

J is TRBJ2-2 and V is TRBV7-6, with TRBD2 identical over 7 bases. The trim removed 0 bases at V and 7 bases at J, leaving 5 bases unmatched. Looked up from germline, CDR1 is SGHVS and CDR2 is FNYEAQ. CDR3 length: 15 amino acids. CDR3 in DNA: TGTGCCAGCAGCTTAGCGCGGGGGATGAGCGGGGAGCTGTTTTTT. Amino acids: CASSLARGMSGELFF. Using reference TRBV7-6 and TRBJ2-2 for the parts outside the CDR3, the full variable domain is GAGVSQSPRYKVTKRGQDVALRCDPISGHVSLYWYRQALGQGPEFLTYFNYEAQQDKSGLPNDRFSAERPEGSISTLTIQRTEQRDSAMYRCASSLARGMSGELFFGEGSRLTVL.